This T cell receptor (beta chain) derives from a study of T cell repertoires in cytomegalovirus infection. Study-wide background: Based on public TCR beta signatures, there were indications of CMV infection and of a matching HLA type.

V lost 6 bases to trimming and J lost 0 bases, with 9 bases between them. Germline-derived CDR1 and CDR2 are SGHVS and FQNEAQ. This CDR3 contains 14 residues. Using its own MiXCR run on the reads, TCRdb lists one record per CDR3 protein. The data hold 200,000 to 300,000 distinct CDR3 sequences, with 9.1% observed a single time. This clonotype has ten or more counts. Its antigen is not known. The study, taken as a whole, reports: HLA-C-restricted CMV-specific TCR beta clonotypes were dominant in the ex vivo response. Cumulative public TCR beta family frequency identified carriers of CMV plus the relevant HLA.

The specimen was PBMCs. This sequence joins TRBV7-8 and TRBJ1-3; tentative D call: TRBD1 (6 bases). The receptor was isolated from a human donor in good health (CMV status not recorded). Some clones in this sample may be carry-over from other donors' samples. CDR3 protein: CASRKGGSGNTIYF. CDR3 DNA sequence: TGTGCCAGCAGGAAAGGGGGCTCTGGAAACACCATATATTTT.